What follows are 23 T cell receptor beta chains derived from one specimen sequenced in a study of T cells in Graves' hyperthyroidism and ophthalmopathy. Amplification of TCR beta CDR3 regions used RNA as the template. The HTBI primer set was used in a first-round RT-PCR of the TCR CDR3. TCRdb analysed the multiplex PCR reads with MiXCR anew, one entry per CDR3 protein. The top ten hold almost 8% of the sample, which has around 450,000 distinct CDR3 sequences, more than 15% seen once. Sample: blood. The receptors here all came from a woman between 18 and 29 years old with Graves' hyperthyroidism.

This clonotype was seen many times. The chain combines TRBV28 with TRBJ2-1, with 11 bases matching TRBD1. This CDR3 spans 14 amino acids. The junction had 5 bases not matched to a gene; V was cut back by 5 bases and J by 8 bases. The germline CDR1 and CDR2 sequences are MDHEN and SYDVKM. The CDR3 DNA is TGTGCCAGCAGTCTGGGGACAGGGGGGTATGAGCAGTTCTTC. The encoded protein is CASSLGTGGYEQFF.

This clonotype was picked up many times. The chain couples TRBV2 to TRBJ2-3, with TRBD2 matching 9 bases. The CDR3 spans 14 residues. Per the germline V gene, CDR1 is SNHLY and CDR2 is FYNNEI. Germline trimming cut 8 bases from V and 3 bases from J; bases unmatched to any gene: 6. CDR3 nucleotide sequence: TGTGCCAGCGGCGGTGGACTAGCGACAGATACGCAGTATTTT. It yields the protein CASGGGLATDTQYF.

Here the CDR3 reads CASSQVPGFNYGYTF. The CDR3 DNA follows: TGTGCCAGCAGCCAAGTCCCGGGGTTTAACTATGGCTACACCTTC. The J gene is TRBJ1-2, the V gene TRBV3-1; D ambiguous. This CDR3 has 15 residues. V was trimmed by 1 base and J by 1 base, leaving 10 bases between them. Germline CDR1 reads LGHDT; CDR2 reads YNNKEL (reference sequence).

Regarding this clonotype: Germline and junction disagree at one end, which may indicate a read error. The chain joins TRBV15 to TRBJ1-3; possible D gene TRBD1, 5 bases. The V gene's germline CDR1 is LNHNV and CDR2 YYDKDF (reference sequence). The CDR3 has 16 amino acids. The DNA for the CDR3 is TGTGCCGCCAGCAGAGCGGGGACCCTATCTGGAAACACCATATATTTT. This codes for CAASRAGTLSGNTIYF.

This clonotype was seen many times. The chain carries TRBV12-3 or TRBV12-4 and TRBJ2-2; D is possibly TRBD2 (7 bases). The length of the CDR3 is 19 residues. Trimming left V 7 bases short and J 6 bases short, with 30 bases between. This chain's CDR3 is CASNWGPSGAGELPGELFF. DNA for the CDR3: TGTGCCAGCAATTGGGGGCCCAGCGGGGCGGGGGAACTCCCCGGGGAGCTGTTTTTT.

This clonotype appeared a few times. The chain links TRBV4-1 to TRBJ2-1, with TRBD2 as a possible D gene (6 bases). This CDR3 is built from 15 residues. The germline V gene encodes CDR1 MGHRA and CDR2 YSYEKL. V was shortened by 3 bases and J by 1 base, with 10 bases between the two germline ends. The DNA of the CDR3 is TGCGCCAGCAGCCACCAAGCGGGTTCCTACAATGAGCAGTTCTTC. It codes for CASSHQAGSYNEQFF.

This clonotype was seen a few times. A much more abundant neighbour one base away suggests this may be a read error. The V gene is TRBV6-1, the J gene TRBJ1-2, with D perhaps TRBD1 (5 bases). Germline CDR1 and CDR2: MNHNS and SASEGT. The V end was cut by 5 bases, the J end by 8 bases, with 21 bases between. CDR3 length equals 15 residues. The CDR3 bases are TGTGCCAGCAGTAAACCGACAGAGGGGAAGGGGGGCTACACCTTC. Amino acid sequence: CASSKPTEGKGGYTF.

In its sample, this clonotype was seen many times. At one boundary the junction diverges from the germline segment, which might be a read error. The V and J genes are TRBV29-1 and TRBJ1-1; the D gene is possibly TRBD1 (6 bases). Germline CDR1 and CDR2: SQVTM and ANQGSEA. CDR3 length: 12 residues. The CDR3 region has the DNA TGCAGCGCTGAAGGGGGAGGGGCTGAAGCTTTCTTT. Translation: CSAEGGGAEAFF.

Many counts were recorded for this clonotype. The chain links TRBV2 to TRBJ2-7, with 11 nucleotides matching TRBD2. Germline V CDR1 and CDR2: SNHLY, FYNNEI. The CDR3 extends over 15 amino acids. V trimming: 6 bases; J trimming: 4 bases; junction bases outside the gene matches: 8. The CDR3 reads CASSRTGTSGYEQYF. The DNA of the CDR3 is TGTGCCAGCAGCCGAACCGGGACTAGCGGATACGAGCAGTACTTC.

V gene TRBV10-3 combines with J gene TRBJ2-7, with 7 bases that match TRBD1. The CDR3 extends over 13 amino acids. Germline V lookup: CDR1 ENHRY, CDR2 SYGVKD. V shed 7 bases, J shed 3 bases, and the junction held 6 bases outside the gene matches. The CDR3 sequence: CAINEGAGYEQYF. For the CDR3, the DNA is TGTGCCATCAACGAGGGGGCGGGCTACGAGCAGTACTTC.

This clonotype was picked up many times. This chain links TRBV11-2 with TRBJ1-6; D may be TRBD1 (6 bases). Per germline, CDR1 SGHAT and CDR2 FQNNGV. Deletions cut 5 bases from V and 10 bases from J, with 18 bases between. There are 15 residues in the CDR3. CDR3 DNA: TGTGCCAGCAGCCCGGCGGCAGGGGCCGGGTCACCCCTCCACTTT. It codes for CASSPAAGAGSPLHF.

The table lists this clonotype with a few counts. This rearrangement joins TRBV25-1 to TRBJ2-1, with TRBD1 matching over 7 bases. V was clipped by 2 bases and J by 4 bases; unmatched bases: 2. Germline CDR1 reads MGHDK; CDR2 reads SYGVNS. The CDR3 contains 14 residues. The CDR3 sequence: CASSEGRGYNEQFF. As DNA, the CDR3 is TGTGCCAGCAGTGAAGGCAGGGGGTACAATGAGCAGTTCTTC.

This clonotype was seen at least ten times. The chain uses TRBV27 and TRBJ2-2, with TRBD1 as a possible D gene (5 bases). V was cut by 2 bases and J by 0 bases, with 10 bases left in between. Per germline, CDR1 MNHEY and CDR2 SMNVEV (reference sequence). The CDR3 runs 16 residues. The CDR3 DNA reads TGTGCCAGCAGTTTAAAGCAGGGTGCGAACACCGGGGAGCTGTTTTTT. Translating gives CASSLKQGANTGELFF.

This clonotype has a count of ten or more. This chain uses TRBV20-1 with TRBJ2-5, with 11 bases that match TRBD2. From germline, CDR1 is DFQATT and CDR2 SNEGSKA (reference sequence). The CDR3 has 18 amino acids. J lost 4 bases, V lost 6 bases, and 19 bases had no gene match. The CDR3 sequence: CSALFSGGAARGPETQYF. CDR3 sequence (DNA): TGCAGTGCCCTATTTAGCGGGGGGGCTGCCAGGGGTCCAGAGACCCAGTACTTC.

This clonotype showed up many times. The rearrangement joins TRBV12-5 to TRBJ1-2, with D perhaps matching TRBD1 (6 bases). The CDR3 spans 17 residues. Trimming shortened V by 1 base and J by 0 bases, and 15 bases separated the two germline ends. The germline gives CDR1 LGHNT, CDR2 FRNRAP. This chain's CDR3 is CASGLGHRAPANYGYTF. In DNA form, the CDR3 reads TGTGCTAGTGGTTTGGGCCACAGGGCCCCAGCTAACTATGGCTACACCTTC.

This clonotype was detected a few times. This CDR3 is CASSQTVNYGYTF. The CDR3 nucleotides are TGTGCCAGCAGCCAGACAGTCAACTATGGCTACACCTTC. This chain links TRBV4-2 with TRBJ1-2, with D perhaps matching TRBD1 (5 bases). The CDR3 length is 13 residues. Deletions cut 3 bases from V and 2 bases from J, with 7 bases between. The germline gives CDR1 LGHNA, CDR2 YNFKEQ.

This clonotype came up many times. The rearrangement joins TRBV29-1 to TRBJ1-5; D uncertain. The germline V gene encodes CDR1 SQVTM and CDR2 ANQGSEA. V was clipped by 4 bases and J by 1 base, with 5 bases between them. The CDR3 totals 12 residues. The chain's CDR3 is CSVGGSNQPQHF. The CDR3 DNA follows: TGCAGCGTTGGTGGCAGCAATCAGCCCCAGCATTTT.

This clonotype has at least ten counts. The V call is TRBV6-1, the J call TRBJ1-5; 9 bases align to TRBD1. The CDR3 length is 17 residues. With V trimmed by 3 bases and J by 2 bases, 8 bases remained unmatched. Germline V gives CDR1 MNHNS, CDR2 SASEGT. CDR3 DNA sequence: TGTGCCAGCAGTGACAACAGGGGGCTGAGAGGCAATCAGCCCCAGCATTTT. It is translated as CASSDNRGLRGNQPQHF.

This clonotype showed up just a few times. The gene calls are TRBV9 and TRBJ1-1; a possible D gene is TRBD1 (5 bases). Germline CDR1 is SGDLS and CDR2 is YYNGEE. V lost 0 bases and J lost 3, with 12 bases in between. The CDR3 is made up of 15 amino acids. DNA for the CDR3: TGTGCCAGCAGCGTAGGAGAGGGGTTGGACACTGAAGCTTTCTTT. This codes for CASSVGEGLDTEAFF.

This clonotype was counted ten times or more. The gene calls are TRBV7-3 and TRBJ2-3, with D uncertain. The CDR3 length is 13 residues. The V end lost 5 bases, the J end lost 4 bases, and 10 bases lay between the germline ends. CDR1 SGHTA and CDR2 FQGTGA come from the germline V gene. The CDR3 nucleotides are TGTGCCAGCAGCCCAACGGTACCAGATACGCAGTATTTT. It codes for CASSPTVPDTQYF.

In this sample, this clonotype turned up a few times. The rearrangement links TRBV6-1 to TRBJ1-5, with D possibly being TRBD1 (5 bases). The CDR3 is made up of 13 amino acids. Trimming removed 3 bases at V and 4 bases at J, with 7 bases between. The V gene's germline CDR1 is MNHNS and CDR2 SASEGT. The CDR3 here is CASSDGTNQPQHF. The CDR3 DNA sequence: TGTGCCAGCAGTGATGGGACGAATCAGCCCCAGCATTTT.

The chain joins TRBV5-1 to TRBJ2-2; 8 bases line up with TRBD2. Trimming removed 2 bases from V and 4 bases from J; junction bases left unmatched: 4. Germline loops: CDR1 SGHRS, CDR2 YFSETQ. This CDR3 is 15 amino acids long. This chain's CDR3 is CASSFGLASTGELFF. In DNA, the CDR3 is TGCGCCAGCAGCTTCGGACTAGCCTCCACCGGGGAGCTGTTTTTT.

The CDR3 protein is CASAPPTGIQPLHF. CDR3 DNA sequence: TGTGCCAGTGCTCCGCCGACAGGGATTCAACCCCTCCACTTT. The chain uses TRBV28 and TRBJ1-6, with TRBD1 matching over 7 bases. In germline, CDR1 is MDHEN, CDR2 SYDVKM. The CDR3 sequence is 14 residues long. With 9 bases clipped from V and 12 bases from J, the junction kept 14 bases outside the gene matches.